Each of the 14 T cell receptor beta chains below was sequenced from the same sample in a study of lymphopenia after photon versus proton radiotherapy (dated by TCRdb to between 2018 and 2021). The library was built by means of the immunoSEQ multiplex PCR assay. TCRdb limited this immuneACCESS table to in-frame rearrangements with V and J called. A share of clones is missing; checked studies link under half to unresolved V genes, and the rest is unexplained. This sample has approximately 150,000 clones in its table, and 75% to 90% of those were observed once. The top ten clonotypes cover about 4.4% of the sample. The input for sequencing was peripheral blood, taken from a patient treated with photon-based radiotherapy. The receptor set was obtained from a man aged 50 or older with gastric cancer.

V usage is TRBV15 and J usage is TRBJ2-7; 11 bases are a match to TRBD2. The length of the CDR3 is 15 residues. Per the germline V gene, CDR1 is LNHNV and CDR2 is YYDKDF (reference sequence). V gave up 1 base and J gave up 5 bases; unmatched junction bases: 4. CDR3 in DNA: TGTGCCACCAGCAGAGGAGTACTAGCGGGAGACGAGCAGTACTTC. Translating it yields CATSRGVLAGDEQYF.

The chain employs TRBV30 and TRBJ2-2; perhaps D is TRBD1 or TRBD2 (5 bases each). CDR1 and CDR2 from the germline V gene are GTSNPN and SVGIG (reference sequence). The CDR3 is made up of 15 amino acids. The V gene lost 0 bases and the J gene lost 4 bases, with 12 bases spanning the gap. The CDR3 DNA reads TGTGCCTGGAGTGTACTAGGGGCGGGCACCGGGGAGCTGTTTTTT. This translates into CAWSVLGAGTGELFF.

The V gene is TRBV11-2, the J gene TRBJ1-5, with D unclear. CDR1 is SGHAT, CDR2 FQNNGV, per germline. The CDR3 covers 15 residues. V lost 4 bases and J lost 0, with 10 bases in between. CDR3 sequence (DNA): TGTGCCAGCAGCTCCTACCCCGGTAGCAATCAGCCCCAGCATTTT. Protein product: CASSSYPGSNQPQHF.

The chain has TRBV14 and TRBJ2-7; D possibly corresponds to TRBD1 (6 bases). CDR3 length: 15 amino acids. The germline V gene has CDR1 SGHDN and CDR2 FVKESK. With 4 bases removed from V and 5 bases from J, the gap between germline ends came to 18 bases. The CDR3 is CASSPTGTKGNEQYF. The CDR3 nucleotides are TGTGCCAGCAGCCCTACCGGGACAAAAGGCAACGAGCAGTACTTC. Based on the CDR3 plus reference TRBV14 and TRBJ2-7, the full variable domain is EAGVTQFPSHSVIEKGQTVTLRCDPISGHDNLYWYRRVMGKEIKFLLHFVKESKQDESGMPNNRFLAERTGGTYSTLKVQPAELEDSGVYFCASSPTGTKGNEQYFGPGTRLTVT.

DNA for the CDR3: TGTGCCAGCAGCACCAGCGTAGGTAATAGCGGTCTGTGGAATGAGCAGTTCTTC. It specifies CASSTSVGNSGLWNEQFF. The chain has TRBV9 and TRBJ2-1; D perhaps matches TRBD2 (6 bases). Germline assignment: CDR1 SGDLS and CDR2 YYNGEE. CDR3 length: 18 amino acids. V shed 4 bases and J shed 7 bases, with 27 bases lying between them.

The rearrangement links TRBV2 to TRBJ1-1; TRBD1 matches at 12 bases. Germline V gene data show CDR1 as SNHLY and CDR2 as FYNNEI. The CDR3 has 16 amino acids. V was clipped by 7 bases and J by 1 base; unmatched bases: 7. The CDR3, as DNA: TGTGCCAGCAATCGGGACAGGGGGCAGGGGAACACTGAAGCTTTCTTT. Protein product: CASNRDRGQGNTEAFF. The whole variable domain, filled in from reference TRBV2 and TRBJ1-1, reads EPEVTQTPSHQVTQMGQEVILRCVPISNHLYFYWYRQILGQKVEFLVSFYNNEISEKSEIFDDQFSVERPDGSNFTLKIRSTKLEDSAMYFCASNRDRGQGNTEAFFGQGTRLTVV.

This clone was seen a handful of times. The chain links TRBV7-3 to TRBJ1-1; the D gene is possibly TRBD1 (5 bases). The V end was cut by 3 bases, the J end by 1 base, with 6 bases between. There are 13 residues in the CDR3. Germline-derived CDR1 and CDR2 are SGHTA and FQGTGA. The DNA of the CDR3 is TGTGCCAGCAGCTTCACAGGGAACACTGAAGCTTTCTTT. The encoded protein is CASSFTGNTEAFF.

To note about this clone: The same CDR3 also results from other DNA sequences found in this sample. The V call is TRBV29-1, the J call TRBJ2-3; D is unresolved. The CDR3 runs 12 residues. Trimming stripped 3 bases from V and 3 bases from J, with 7 bases between. The germline gives CDR1 SQVTM, CDR2 ANQGSEA. CDR3 nucleotides: TGCAGCGTTGATGGCGGAACAGATACGCAGTATTTT. It is translated as CSVDGGTDTQYF.

The chain is built from TRBV6-5 and TRBJ1-1; the match to TRBD1 covers 10 bases. The CDR3 has 15 residues. The V segment lost 5 bases and the J segment 1 base; nucleotides outside the gene matches: 4. Germline V gene sequence: CDR1 MNHEY, CDR2 SVGAGI. The DNA of the CDR3 is TGTGCCAGCAGTCTACGGGACAGGGGGAACACTGAAGCTTTCTTT. It specifies CASSLRDRGNTEAFF.

This clone was observed a few times. The gene calls are TRBV19 and TRBJ2-1, with TRBD2 as a possible D gene (6 bases). The CDR3 runs 12 residues. Looked up from germline, CDR1 is LNHDA and CDR2 is SQIVND (reference sequence). V lost 3 bases and J 9 bases, leaving 9 bases between the germline ends. CDR3 DNA: TGTGCCAGTAGTATTAGCGGTGGTGAGCAGTTCTTC. Translated, it gives CASSISGGEQFF.

The rearrangement uses TRBV27 and TRBJ2-1; 9 positions match TRBD1. Trimming cost V 3 bases and J 4 bases; bases outside gene matches: 4. CDR1 and CDR2 from the germline V gene are MNHEY and SMNVEV (reference sequence). This CDR3 has 15 amino acids. CDR3 bases: TGTGCCAGCAGTTTGGGACAGGGATATTACAATGAGCAGTTCTTC. Its translation is CASSLGQGYYNEQFF.

About this clone itself: The same CDR3 is also encoded by other DNA sequences in this sample. This chain links TRBV7-9 with TRBJ1-1; no definite D call. The germline V gene encodes CDR1 SEHNR and CDR2 FQNEAQ (reference sequence). Trimming took 3 bases from V and 1 from J, leaving 3 bases between them. The CDR3 loop spans 12 amino acids. The CDR3 bases are TGTGCCAGCAGCTTCCCGAACACTGAAGCTTTCTTT. It codes for CASSFPNTEAFF. Variable domain in full (rest from reference TRBV7-9 and TRBJ1-1): DTGVSQNPRHKITKRGQNVTFRCDPISEHNRLYWYRQTLGQGPEFLTYFQNEAQLEKSRLLSDRFSAERPKGSFSTLEIQRTEQGDSAMYLCASSFPNTEAFFGQGTRLTVV.

This chain joins TRBV27 and TRBJ1-1; D unresolved. Germline V gives CDR1 MNHEY, CDR2 SMNVEV (reference sequence). The CDR3 extends over 12 amino acids. The ends were cut back, 8 bases at V and 8 bases at J, with 15 bases in the middle. CDR3 sequence reads: CASGAGPREAFF. In nucleotides, the CDR3 is TGTGCCAGCGGCGCTGGGCCAAGGGAAGCTTTCTTT.

V gene TRBV11-2 combines with J gene TRBJ2-7; tentative D call: TRBD1 (5 bases). The CDR3 contains 16 residues. V was cut by 6 bases and J by 6 bases, with 24 bases left in between. Germline CDR1 reads SGHAT; CDR2 reads FQNNGV. CDR3 residues: CASRTNRAKRGSEQYF. The CDR3 DNA is TGTGCCAGCAGAACAAACCGGGCCAAAAGGGGCTCCGAGCAGTACTTC. Supplemented by reference TRBV11-2 and TRBJ2-7, the full variable domain reads EAGVAQSPRYKIIEKRQSVAFWCNPISGHATLYWYQQILGQGPKLLIQFQNNGVVDDSQLPKDRFSAERLKGVDSTLKIQPAKLEDSAVYLCASRTNRAKRGSEQYFGPGTRLTVT.